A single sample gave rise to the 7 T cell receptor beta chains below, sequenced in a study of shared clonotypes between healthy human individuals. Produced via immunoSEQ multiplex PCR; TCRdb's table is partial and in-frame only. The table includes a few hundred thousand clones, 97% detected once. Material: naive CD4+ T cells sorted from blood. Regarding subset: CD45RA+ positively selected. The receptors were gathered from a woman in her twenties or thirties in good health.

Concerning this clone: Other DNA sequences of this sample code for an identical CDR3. The CDR3 protein is CASSPGYNQPQHF. The CDR3 nucleotides read TGTGCCAGCTCACCAGGGTACAATCAGCCCCAGCATTTT. The J gene is TRBJ1-5, the V gene TRBV18; D not resolved. V lost 2 bases and J lost 3, with 5 bases in between. From germline, CDR1 is KGHSH and CDR2 LQKENI. This CDR3 spans 13 amino acids.

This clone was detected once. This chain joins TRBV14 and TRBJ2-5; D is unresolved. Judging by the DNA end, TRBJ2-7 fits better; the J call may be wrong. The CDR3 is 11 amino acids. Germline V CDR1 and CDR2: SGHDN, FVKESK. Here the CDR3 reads CASSQTNEQYF. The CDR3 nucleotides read TGTGCCAGCAGCCAGACGAACGAGCAGTACTTC.

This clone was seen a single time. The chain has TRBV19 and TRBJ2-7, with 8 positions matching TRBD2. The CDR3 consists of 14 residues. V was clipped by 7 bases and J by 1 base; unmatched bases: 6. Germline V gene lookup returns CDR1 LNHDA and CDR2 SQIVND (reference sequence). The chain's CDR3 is CASKPAGASYEQYF. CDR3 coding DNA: TGTGCCAGTAAGCCAGCGGGAGCTTCCTACGAGCAGTACTTC.

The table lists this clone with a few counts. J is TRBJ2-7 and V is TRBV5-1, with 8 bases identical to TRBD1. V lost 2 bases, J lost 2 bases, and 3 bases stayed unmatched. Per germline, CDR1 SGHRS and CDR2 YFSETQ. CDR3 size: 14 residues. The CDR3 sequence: CASSFRTGPYEQYF. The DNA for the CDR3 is TGCGCCAGCAGCTTTCGGACAGGGCCCTACGAGCAGTACTTC.

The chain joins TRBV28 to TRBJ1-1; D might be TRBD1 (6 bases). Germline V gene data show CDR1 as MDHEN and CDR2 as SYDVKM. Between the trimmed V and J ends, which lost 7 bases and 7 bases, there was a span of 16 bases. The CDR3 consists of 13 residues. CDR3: CASTLWGAGEAFF. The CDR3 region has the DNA TGTGCCAGCACCTTATGGGGGGCGGGTGAAGCTTTCTTT.

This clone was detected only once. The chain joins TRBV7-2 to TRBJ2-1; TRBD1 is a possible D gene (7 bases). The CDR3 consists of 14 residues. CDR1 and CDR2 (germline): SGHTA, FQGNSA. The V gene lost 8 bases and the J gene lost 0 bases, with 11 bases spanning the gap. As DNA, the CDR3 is TGTGCCAGCCCCCAGGGGGGCTCCTACAATGAGCAGTTCTTC. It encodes CASPQGGSYNEQFF.

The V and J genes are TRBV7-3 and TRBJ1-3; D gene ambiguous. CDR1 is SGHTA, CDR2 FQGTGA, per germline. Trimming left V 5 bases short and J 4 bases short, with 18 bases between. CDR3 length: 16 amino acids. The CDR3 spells CASSPEGPLAGNTIYF. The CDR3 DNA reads TGTGCCAGCAGCCCCGAGGGCCCTTTGGCAGGAAACACCATATATTTT.